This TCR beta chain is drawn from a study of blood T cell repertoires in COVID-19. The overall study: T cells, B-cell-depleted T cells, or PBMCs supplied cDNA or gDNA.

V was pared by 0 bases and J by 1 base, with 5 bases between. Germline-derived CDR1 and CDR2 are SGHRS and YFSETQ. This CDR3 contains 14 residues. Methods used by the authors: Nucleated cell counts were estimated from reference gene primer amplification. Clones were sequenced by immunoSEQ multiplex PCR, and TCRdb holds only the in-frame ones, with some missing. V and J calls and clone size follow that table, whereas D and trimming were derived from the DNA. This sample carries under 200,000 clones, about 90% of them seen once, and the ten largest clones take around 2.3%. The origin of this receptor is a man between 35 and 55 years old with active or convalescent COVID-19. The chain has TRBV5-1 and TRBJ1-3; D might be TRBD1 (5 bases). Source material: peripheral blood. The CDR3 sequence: CASSLGQSGNTIYF. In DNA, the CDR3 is TGCGCCAGCAGCTTGGGACAGTCTGGAAACACCATATATTTT.